This TCR beta chain originates from a study of OX40 agonist ivuxolimab in advanced cancers. Study-level information: Patients undergoing dose escalation presented with hepatocellular carcinoma, melanoma, renal cell or head and neck cancer.

As regards this clone: Possible read error: a much larger clone is one base away.

CDR1 is SGHVS, CDR2 FNYEAQ, per germline. The CDR3 consists of 17 residues. The protocol was immunoSEQ multiplex PCR, while the TCRdb copy is restricted to in-frame clones and leaves out a portion. Of 45,000 or so clones listed, roughly 86% were seen once; the top ten hold over 9%. V gene TRBV7-6 combines with J gene TRBJ1-5, with TRBD1 matching 7 bases. The specimen comprised CD4+ or CD8+ T cells sorted from blood, sampled in a trial of the OX40 agonist ivuxolimab. The receptor's source is an adult with an advanced solid tumor such as melanoma, head and neck, liver or kidney cancer. The CDR3 here is CAGSLAEGQVPNQPQHF. The CDR3, as DNA: TGTGCCGGCAGCTTAGCGGAAGGACAGGTACCCAATCAGCCCCAGCATTTT.